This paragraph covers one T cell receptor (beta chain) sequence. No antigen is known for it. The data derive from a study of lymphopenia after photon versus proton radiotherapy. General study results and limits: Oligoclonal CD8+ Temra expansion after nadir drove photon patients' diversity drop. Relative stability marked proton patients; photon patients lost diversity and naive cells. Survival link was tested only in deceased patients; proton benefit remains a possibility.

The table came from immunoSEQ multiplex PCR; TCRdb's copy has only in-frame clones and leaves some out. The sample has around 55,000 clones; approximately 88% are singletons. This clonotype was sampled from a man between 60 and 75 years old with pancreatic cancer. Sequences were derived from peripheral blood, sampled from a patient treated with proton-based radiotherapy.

The CDR3 DNA is TGTGCCATCAGTGAGTCTGGCAGGGTATATGGCTACACCTTC. It encodes CAISESGRVYGYTF. The V call is TRBV10-3, the J call TRBJ1-2; possibly TRBD1 for D (5 bases). This CDR3 spans 14 amino acids. Germline V gene lookup returns CDR1 ENHRY and CDR2 SYGVKD. Trimming stripped 0 bases from V and 5 bases from J, with 10 bases between.